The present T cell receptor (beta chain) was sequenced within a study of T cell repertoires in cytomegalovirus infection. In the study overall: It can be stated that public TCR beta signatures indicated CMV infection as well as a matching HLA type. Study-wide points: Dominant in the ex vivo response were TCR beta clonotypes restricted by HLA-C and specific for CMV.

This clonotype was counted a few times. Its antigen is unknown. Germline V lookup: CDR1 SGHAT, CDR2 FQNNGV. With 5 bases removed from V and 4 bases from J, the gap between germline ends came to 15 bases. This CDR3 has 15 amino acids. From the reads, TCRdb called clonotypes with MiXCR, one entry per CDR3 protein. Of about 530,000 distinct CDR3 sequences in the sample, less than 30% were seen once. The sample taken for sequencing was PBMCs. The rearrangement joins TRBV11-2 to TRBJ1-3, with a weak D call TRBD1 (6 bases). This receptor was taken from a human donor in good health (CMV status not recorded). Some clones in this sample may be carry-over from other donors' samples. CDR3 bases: TGTGCCAGCAGCGAACAGGGTGGAGGGGGAAACACCATATATTTT. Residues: CASSEQGGGGNTIYF. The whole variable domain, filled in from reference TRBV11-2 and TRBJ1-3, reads EAGVAQSPRYKIIEKRQSVAFWCNPISGHATLYWYQQILGQGPKLLIQFQNNGVVDDSQLPKDRFSAERLKGVDSTLKIQPAKLEDSAVYLCASSEQGGGGNTIYFGEGSWLTVV.